These 27 T cell receptor beta chains share one sample of origin, sequenced in a study of blood T cell repertoires in COVID-19 (dated by TCRdb to 2020 to 2022). The library relied on the immunoSEQ multiplex PCR assay. As stored in TCRdb, this immuneACCESS dataset retains in-frame rearrangements with V and J assigned. A fraction of the clones does not appear; measured against another copy, unresolved V genes explain less than half of the discrepancy, and the remainder lacks a known reason. The sample table records some 130,000 clones; roughly 91% of these occur just once. The ten largest clones represent around 4.5% of the sample. The sample taken for sequencing was peripheral blood. The receptor source for this set is a man aged 60-69 years with COVID-19, enrolled during active disease.

V and J are TRBV10-3 and TRBJ1-6; TRBD1 is a possible D gene (5 bases). The CDR3 sequence is 15 residues long. Germline CDR1 reads ENHRY; CDR2 reads SYGVKD. V was shortened by 6 bases and J by 5 bases, with 14 bases between the two germline ends. The CDR3: CAIRRMGEDNSPLHF. Written as DNA, the CDR3 is TGTGCCATCAGGAGGATGGGGGAGGATAATTCACCCCTCCACTTT.

This clone showed up just a few times. This chain links TRBV2 with TRBJ1-6; 10 bases match TRBD1. With 6 bases clipped from V and 10 bases from J, the junction kept 3 bases outside the gene matches. This CDR3 has 13 amino acids. Germline V lookup: CDR1 SNHLY, CDR2 FYNNEI. The CDR3 DNA follows: TGTGCCAGCAGGACAGGGGGCGCGTCACCCCTCCACTTT. This gives the protein CASRTGGASPLHF.

This clone has just a few counts. This chain connects TRBV6-1 to TRBJ1-1, with 7 bases identical to TRBD1. CDR3 size: 12 residues. CDR1 and CDR2 (germline): MNHNS, SASEGT. V lost 1 base, J lost 11 bases, and 4 bases stayed unmatched. The CDR3 region has the DNA TGTGCCAGCAGTGAAGTCCAGGGGGGTGCTTTCTTT. Amino acids: CASSEVQGGAFF.

The chain carries TRBV6-1 and TRBJ1-1; tentative D call: TRBD1 (5 bases). The CDR3 is made up of 13 amino acids. The V gene's germline CDR1 is MNHNS and CDR2 SASEGT. Trimming took off 3 bases at V and 10 bases at J, with 15 bases between the two ends. The DNA of the CDR3 is TGTGCCAGCAGTGATCGGGCAGGGCTGGGAGCTTTCTTT. This sequence encodes CASSDRAGLGAFF.

This clone has a handful of counts. V is TRBV6-5 and J is TRBJ1-1; D might be TRBD1 (5 bases). Germline CDR1 MNHEY, CDR2 SVGAGI. V was pared by 5 bases and J by 11 bases, with 18 bases between. This CDR3 is 13 amino acids long. CDR3 DNA: TGTGCCAGCAGTCCATTCGACGGGGGAATGGCTTTCTTT. This translates into CASSPFDGGMAFF.

In regard to this clone: The sample has other DNA sequences that encode this CDR3 too. The chain combines TRBV25-1 with TRBJ1-1, with D uncertain. The V end was cut by 2 bases, the J end by 7 bases, with 8 bases between. CDR1 is MGHDK and CDR2 is SYGVNS in the germline V gene. The CDR3 sequence is 12 residues long. CDR3 nucleotide sequence: TGTGCCAGCAGTGAAGGACGGGGTGAAGCTTTCTTT. It translates to CASSEGRGEAFF.

V usage is TRBV5-4 and J usage is TRBJ2-5, with 11 bases matching TRBD2. CDR1 and CDR2 (germline): SGHNT, YYREEE (reference sequence). This CDR3 comprises 14 residues. Trimming cost V 4 bases and J 4 bases; bases outside gene matches: 3. CDR3 amino acids: CASSATSGVETQYF. For the CDR3, the DNA is TGTGCCAGCAGCGCGACTAGCGGGGTAGAGACCCAGTACTTC. The variable domain in full, with the rest retrieved from reference TRBV5-4 and TRBJ2-5, is ETGVTQSPTHLIKTRGQQVTLRCSSQSGHNTVSWYQQALGQGPQFIFQYYREEENGRGNFPPRFSGLQFPNYSSELNVNALELDDSALYLCASSATSGVETQYFGPGTRLLVL.

This chain joins TRBV10-3 and TRBJ1-2, with D unclear. V lost 2 bases and J lost 4, with 5 bases in between. The germline gives CDR1 ENHRY, CDR2 SYGVKD. The CDR3 extends over 12 amino acids. CDR3 DNA: TGTGCCATCAGTGAGGCAGGCTATGGCTACACCTTC. It translates to CAISEAGYGYTF.

This chain joins TRBV5-5 and TRBJ2-1; the match to TRBD2 covers 7 bases. V shed 4 bases, J shed 2 bases, and the junction held 6 bases outside the gene matches. Germline V lookup: CDR1 SGHKS, CDR2 YYEKEE (reference sequence). CDR3 size: 15 residues. The CDR3 DNA reads TGTGCCAGCAGCGGGGGAGGGCGGACCTACAATGAGCAGTTCTTC. It encodes CASSGGGRTYNEQFF.

This clone appeared a single time. The gene calls are TRBV28 and TRBJ1-2; maybe TRBD1 (6 bases). V lost 8 bases to trimming and J lost 4 bases, with 14 bases between them. CDR3 size: 13 residues. The germline V gene has CDR1 MDHEN and CDR2 SYDVKM. The CDR3 loop is CASGSGAPYGYTF. In nucleotides, the CDR3 is TGTGCCAGCGGTTCAGGGGCCCCCTATGGCTACACCTTC.

The rearrangement links TRBV7-6 to TRBJ1-1; a possible D gene is TRBD1 (6 bases). Deletions cut 1 base from V and 6 bases from J, with 12 bases between. Germline V gene lookup returns CDR1 SGHVS and CDR2 FNYEAQ. The CDR3 is 14 amino acids. The CDR3 loop is CASSLGRGPSEAFF. The CDR3 nucleotides are TGTGCCAGCAGCTTAGGCAGGGGCCCCTCTGAAGCTTTCTTT.

The rearrangement joins TRBV2 to TRBJ1-2, with 8 positions matching TRBD1. CDR3 length equals 15 residues. J was trimmed by 4 bases and V by 7 bases; bases with no gene match: 11. Germline V gene lookup returns CDR1 SNHLY and CDR2 FYNNEI. In DNA, the CDR3 is TGTGCCAGCACCAAGGACAGGGACAAAATCTATGGCTACACCTTC. This translates into CASTKDRDKIYGYTF. Variable domain in full (rest from reference TRBV2 and TRBJ1-2): EPEVTQTPSHQVTQMGQEVILRCVPISNHLYFYWYRQILGQKVEFLVSFYNNEISEKSEIFDDQFSVERPDGSNFTLKIRSTKLEDSAMYFCASTKDRDKIYGYTFGSGTRLTVV.

This clone came up a few times. The V gene is TRBV2, the J gene TRBJ1-5, with D uncertain. The V gene lost 4 bases and the J gene lost 1 base, with 11 bases spanning the gap. The germline CDR1 and CDR2 sequences are SNHLY and FYNNEI. The CDR3 contains 15 residues. The CDR3 here is CASSVNRMSNQPQHF. Here the CDR3 DNA reads TGTGCCAGCAGTGTGAACAGAATGAGCAATCAGCCCCAGCATTTT. Combining the CDR3 with reference TRBV2 and TRBJ1-5 gives the whole variable domain EPEVTQTPSHQVTQMGQEVILRCVPISNHLYFYWYRQILGQKVEFLVSFYNNEISEKSEIFDDQFSVERPDGSNFTLKIRSTKLEDSAMYFCASSVNRMSNQPQHFGDGTRLSIL.

This chain connects TRBV6-5 to TRBJ2-7, with 8 bases fitting TRBD2. The V segment lost 4 bases and the J segment 2 bases; nucleotides outside the gene matches: 10. The CDR3 covers 16 residues. Germline V gene sequence: CDR1 MNHEY, CDR2 SVGAGI. The CDR3 DNA reads TGTGCCAGCAGTTCCTCCGGGGGGGGGCGTACCTACGAGCAGTACTTC. Translated: CASSSSGGGRTYEQYF.

This clone was counted once. V is TRBV12-3 or TRBV12-4 and J is TRBJ1-2; the D gene is possibly TRBD1 (6 bases). V lost 5 bases and J lost 7, with 14 bases in between. The CDR3 covers 13 residues. The CDR3 protein is CASSPTGWAGYTF. CDR3 nucleotide sequence: TGTGCCAGCAGTCCTACAGGGTGGGCTGGCTACACCTTC.

V gene TRBV25-1 combines with J gene TRBJ1-2, with 7 positions matching TRBD1. CDR1 is MGHDK, CDR2 SYGVNS, per germline. The CDR3 length is 14 residues. Germline trimming cut 3 bases from V and 7 bases from J; bases unmatched to any gene: 8. Written as DNA, the CDR3 is TGTGCCAGCAGTGAGGGACAGCGTGTTCGTGGCTACACCTTC. Translation: CASSEGQRVRGYTF.

The chain carries TRBV6-5 and TRBJ1-5, with D uncertain. Germline V gives CDR1 MNHEY, CDR2 SVGAGI. The CDR3 runs to 15 residues. With 7 bases removed from V and 0 bases from J, the gap between germline ends came to 13 bases. For the CDR3, the DNA is TGTGCCAGCAACCCCACCGGTGGTAGCAATCAGCCCCAGCATTTT. Translating gives CASNPTGGSNQPQHF.

The count of this clone is one. The chain employs TRBV9 and TRBJ1-2; D perhaps matches TRBD1 (5 bases). Trimming stripped 4 bases from V and 8 bases from J, with 12 bases between. Germline V gene sequence: CDR1 SGDLS, CDR2 YYNGEE. The CDR3 sequence is 12 residues long. In DNA, the CDR3 is TGTGCCAGCAGCCTTAGGGGTAAGGGCTACACCTTC. Translating gives CASSLRGKGYTF.

The chain joins TRBV5-1 to TRBJ1-5; TRBD1 matches at 8 bases. The CDR3 is made up of 15 amino acids. CDR1 SGHRS and CDR2 YFSETQ come from the germline V gene. With V trimmed by 0 bases and J by 3 bases, 2 bases remained unmatched. CDR3 sequence reads: CASSLGDRPNQPQHF. DNA of the CDR3: TGCGCCAGCAGCTTGGGGGACAGGCCCAATCAGCCCCAGCATTTT.

V is TRBV28 and J is TRBJ1-1; D unresolved. Germline assignment: CDR1 MDHEN and CDR2 SYDVKM. The germline V and J ends were trimmed by 3 bases and 0 bases, with 5 bases remaining between them. There are 13 residues in the CDR3. CDR3 protein: CASSFEMNTEAFF. DNA of the CDR3: TGTGCCAGCAGTTTTGAGATGAACACTGAAGCTTTCTTT. The full variable domain, completed using reference TRBV28 and TRBJ1-1, is DVKVTQSSRYLVKRTGEKVFLECVQDMDHENMFWYRQDPGLGLRLIYFSYDVKMKEKGDIPEGYSVSREKKERFSLILESASTNQTSMYLCASSFEMNTEAFFGQGTRLTVV.

V is TRBV7-6 and J is TRBJ1-5, with 8 nucleotides matching TRBD1. This CDR3 is 19 amino acids long. V was clipped by 2 bases and J by 3 bases; unmatched bases: 15. CDR1 and CDR2 from the germline V gene are SGHVS and FNYEAQ. The chain's CDR3 is CASSLLRNRGTTINQPQHF. The DNA of the CDR3 is TGTGCCAGCAGCTTATTGAGGAACAGGGGGACCACTATCAATCAGCCCCAGCATTTT.

The chain joins TRBV5-1 to TRBJ2-2, with TRBD1 matching over 8 bases. The length of the CDR3 is 16 residues. V lost 1 base and J lost 2; bases outside the gene matches: 4. Germline V gene data show CDR1 as SGHRS and CDR2 as YFSETQ. The CDR3 loop reads CASSLQGATNTGELFF. The CDR3 nucleotides read TGCGCCAGCAGCTTGCAGGGGGCTACTAACACCGGGGAGCTGTTTTTT.

The chain employs TRBV19 and TRBJ2-2, with TRBD1 matching 9 bases. Germline trimming cut 1 base from V and 8 bases from J; bases unmatched to any gene: 11. This CDR3 contains 17 residues. Germline-derived CDR1 and CDR2 are LNHDA and SQIVND (reference sequence). CDR3 bases: TGTGCCAGTAGTATAGGCCCTGGGACAGGGAAGGAGGGGGAGCTGTTTTTT. This codes for CASSIGPGTGKEGELFF. Combining the CDR3 with reference TRBV19 and TRBJ2-2 gives the whole variable domain DGGITQSPKYLFRKEGQNVTLSCEQNLNHDAMYWYRQDPGQGLRLIYYSQIVNDFQKGDIAEGYSVSREKKESFPLTVTSAQKNPTAFYLCASSIGPGTGKEGELFFGEGSRLTVL.

The chain recombines TRBV29-1 with TRBJ1-2, with TRBD1 matching 7 bases. Germline V gives CDR1 SQVTM, CDR2 ANQGSEA. The CDR3 runs to 11 residues. V lost 7 bases and J lost 4; bases outside the gene matches: 3. The CDR3 spells CSGTGAYGYTF. In DNA, the CDR3 is TGCAGCGGCACAGGGGCCTATGGCTACACCTTC.

This chain connects TRBV9 to TRBJ1-1; D remains unclear. This CDR3 comprises 13 residues. The ends were cut back, 4 bases at V and 5 bases at J, with 12 bases in the middle. Germline loops: CDR1 SGDLS, CDR2 YYNGEE. The chain's CDR3 is CASSLDGGTEAFF. CDR3 nucleotide sequence: TGTGCCAGCAGCTTGGATGGCGGAACTGAAGCTTTCTTT.

The V and J genes are TRBV6-5 and TRBJ1-4; no firm D call. The germline V and J ends were trimmed by 6 bases and 8 bases, with 16 bases remaining between them. Germline V CDR1 and CDR2: MNHEY, SVGAGI. The CDR3 is made up of 14 amino acids. The CDR3 here is CASSLRDRGEKLFF. The CDR3 DNA reads as TGTGCCAGCAGCCTCCGGGATCGCGGAGAAAAACTGTTTTTT.

The chain couples TRBV30 to TRBJ1-2; weak D call: TRBD1 (6 bases). Germline CDR1 is GTSNPN and CDR2 is SVGIG (reference sequence). V was trimmed by 0 bases and J by 5 bases, leaving 16 bases between them. The CDR3 runs 15 residues. In nucleotides, the CDR3 is TGTGCCTGGAGTGTAGATGGTACAGGGAAATATGGCTACACCTTC. This gives the protein CAWSVDGTGKYGYTF. The full variable domain, completed using reference TRBV30 and TRBJ1-2, is SQTIHQWPATLVQPVGSPLSLECTVEGTSNPNLYWYRQAAGRGLQLLFYSVGIGQISSEVPQNLSASRPQDRQFILSSKKLLLSDSGFYLCAWSVDGTGKYGYTFGSGTRLTVV.